The 32 T cell receptor beta chains in this list originate from one sample, sequenced in a study of blood T cell repertoires in COVID-19 (dated by TCRdb to about 2020). To prepare the library, the immunoSEQ multiplex PCR assay was applied. The table comes from immuneACCESS by way of TCRdb, which keeps in-frame sequences with V and J called. Part of the clones is missing from these tables; in studies checked, under half for an unresolved V gene and the rest for unknown reasons. The sample yields approximately 210,000 clones; roughly four fifths were counted once. Of the sample, 12% is held by the ten largest clones. The specimen was PBMCs or T cells enriched from blood (not recorded which). These receptors came from a man aged 35-49 years who had recovered from COVID-19.

The chain couples TRBV19 to TRBJ1-2; D possibly corresponds to TRBD1 (5 bases). V gave up 7 bases and J gave up 5 bases, with 14 bases separating them. The CDR3 sequence is 13 residues long. CDR1 is LNHDA, CDR2 SQIVND, per germline (reference sequence). The CDR3 region has the DNA TGTGCCAGTACCCCAGGGCCCGGATATGGCTACACCTTC. Protein product: CASTPGPGYGYTF.

This clone was detected a few times. The chain combines TRBV4-1 with TRBJ1-1; D possibly corresponds to TRBD1 (6 bases). The CDR3 is 13 amino acids. The germline CDR1 and CDR2 sequences are MGHRA and YSYEKL. Trimming removed 0 bases from V and 10 bases from J, with 12 bases in between. This chain's CDR3 is CASSQEVGRGAFF. CDR3 DNA sequence: TGCGCCAGCAGCCAAGAAGTCGGCAGGGGAGCTTTCTTT.

V and J are TRBV2 and TRBJ1-2; tentatively, D is TRBD1 (5 bases). This CDR3 is 16 amino acids long. V was shortened by 3 bases and J by 2 bases, with 16 bases between the two germline ends. The germline V gene has CDR1 SNHLY and CDR2 FYNNEI. Here the CDR3 reads CASSEQLRQFNYGYTF. CDR3 DNA: TGTGCCAGCAGTGAGCAACTAAGACAGTTCAACTATGGCTACACCTTC.

V gene TRBV4-1 combines with J gene TRBJ2-5; tentative D call: TRBD1 (6 bases). Germline lookup yields CDR1 MGHRA and CDR2 YSYEKL. This CDR3 is 15 amino acids long. V lost 0 bases and J 5 bases, leaving 13 bases between the germline ends. CDR3 region: CASSQEGEGVETQYF. The CDR3 DNA is TGCGCCAGCAGCCAAGAAGGTGAGGGGGTGGAGACCCAGTACTTC.

V is TRBV2 and J is TRBJ2-7, with TRBD2 matching 11 bases. The CDR3 totals 15 residues. V was pared by 6 bases and J by 2 bases, with 6 bases of the junction left unmatched. Germline V gene sequence: CDR1 SNHLY, CDR2 FYNNEI. The CDR3 sequence is CASRTSGSLTYEQYV. CDR3 nucleotide sequence: TGTGCCAGCAGAACTAGCGGGAGCTTGACCTACGAGCAGTACGTC.

The chain joins TRBV4-2 to TRBJ1-4; the D is unclear. Looked up from germline, CDR1 is LGHNA and CDR2 is YNFKEQ. CDR3 length: 16 amino acids. With 0 bases removed from V and 8 bases from J, the gap between germline ends came to 16 bases. The CDR3 coding sequence is TGTGCCAGCAGCCAAGATCGGAGGGCGTTTCAGGAAAAACTGTTTTTT. This translates into CASSQDRRAFQEKLFF.

The chain carries TRBV5-4 and TRBJ1-4; 11 bases map to TRBD1. Germline lookup yields CDR1 SGHNT and CDR2 YYREEE (reference sequence). The CDR3 length is 17 residues. V dropped 4 bases and J dropped 3; count of bases not matched to a gene: 8. This CDR3 reads CASSRGGQGAANEKLFF. In DNA, the CDR3 is TGTGCCAGCAGCCGCGGCGGACAGGGGGCGGCTAATGAAAAACTGTTTTTT.

The chain employs TRBV7-2 and TRBJ2-1; 7 nucleotides line up with TRBD1. The germline V gene has CDR1 SGHTA and CDR2 FQGNSA. With V trimmed by 2 bases and J by 7 bases, 5 bases remained unmatched. CDR3 length: 14 residues. CDR3 residues: CASSLQSRGNEQFF. CDR3 DNA: TGTGCCAGCAGCTTACAAAGCAGGGGGAATGAGCAGTTCTTC.

This chain uses TRBV10-3 with TRBJ2-1, with 11 bases that match TRBD2. There are 13 residues in the CDR3. Looked up from germline, CDR1 is ENHRY and CDR2 is SYGVKD. With V trimmed by 10 bases and J by 6 bases, 5 bases remained unmatched. CDR3 sequence (DNA): TGTGCCAGCACTAGCGGGAGTGGCAATGAGCAGTTCTTC. Amino acids: CASTSGSGNEQFF.

This chain joins TRBV6-2 or TRBV6-3 and TRBJ2-7; the D gene is possibly TRBD1 (6 bases). Looked up from germline, CDR1 is MNHEY and CDR2 is SVGEGT. The V and J ends lost 5 bases and 5 bases respectively, with 16 bases between them. This CDR3 has 14 amino acids. The CDR3 coding sequence is TGTGCCAGCAGTCTACAGGGAATTATGGACGAGCAGTACTTC. Amino acid sequence: CASSLQGIMDEQYF.

The V call is TRBV29-1, the J call TRBJ2-5; D unresolved. This CDR3 is 13 amino acids long. Germline CDR1 is SQVTM and CDR2 is ANQGSEA. Trimming stripped 4 bases from V and 5 bases from J, with 14 bases between. This CDR3 is CSVGFRSKETQYF. CDR3 in DNA: TGCAGCGTTGGGTTCAGGTCAAAGGAGACCCAGTACTTC.

In this sample, this clone turned up once. The V and J genes are TRBV11-1 and TRBJ2-3; 8 bases match TRBD2. V trimming: 8 bases; J trimming: 6 bases; junction bases outside the gene matches: 16. The CDR3 is made up of 16 amino acids. Germline CDR1 and CDR2: SGHAT and FQDESV (reference sequence). The CDR3 DNA sequence: TGTGCCAGCTACGGGGGAGCGGGAGAGGCTCCCGATACGCAGTATTTT. As protein: CASYGGAGEAPDTQYF.

The chain couples TRBV11-2 to TRBJ1-3; no clear D. V was cut by 2 bases and J by 0 bases, with 8 bases left in between. Germline values: CDR1 SGHAT, CDR2 FQNNGV. This CDR3 has 15 residues. CDR3 protein: CASSLRESSGNTIYF. DNA for the CDR3: TGTGCCAGCAGCTTACGGGAAAGCTCTGGAAACACCATATATTTT.

The chain has TRBV30 and TRBJ2-3, with 8 bases fitting TRBD2. Per the germline V gene, CDR1 is GTSNPN and CDR2 is SVGIG (reference sequence). This CDR3 is 14 amino acids long. J was trimmed by 4 bases and V by 2 bases; bases with no gene match: 5. CDR3: CAWSPRGGSDTQYF. In DNA form, the CDR3 reads TGTGCCTGGAGTCCCCGGGGGGGGTCAGATACGCAGTATTTT. Full variable domain (remainder filled in from reference TRBV30 and TRBJ2-3): SQTIHQWPATLVQPVGSPLSLECTVEGTSNPNLYWYRQAAGRGLQLLFYSVGIGQISSEVPQNLSASRPQDRQFILSSKKLLLSDSGFYLCAWSPRGGSDTQYFGPGTRLTVL.

The V call is TRBV9, the J call TRBJ2-3, with TRBD2 matching 8 bases. The germline V gene has CDR1 SGDLS and CDR2 YYNGEE. CDR3 length: 14 residues. V lost 7 bases to trimming and J lost 3 bases; unmatched junction nucleotides: 7. This chain's CDR3 is CASSSGSRTDTQYF. The CDR3 coding sequence is TGTGCCAGCTCGAGCGGGAGTCGAACAGATACGCAGTATTTT.

The rearrangement uses TRBV11-2 and TRBJ2-1; possibly TRBD2 for D (6 bases). CDR3 length: 15 amino acids. CDR1 SGHAT and CDR2 FQNNGV come from the germline V gene. The V end lost 5 bases, the J end lost 3 bases, and 14 bases lay between the germline ends. The CDR3: CASSIRDSNYNEQFF. The DNA for the CDR3 is TGTGCCAGCAGCATCCGGGACTCAAACTACAATGAGCAGTTCTTC.

The V and J genes are TRBV18 and TRBJ1-6, with D unclear. Trimming took 3 bases from V and 9 from J, leaving 6 bases between them. The CDR3 loop spans 12 amino acids. The germline CDR1 and CDR2 sequences are KGHSH and LQKENI. CDR3 in DNA: TGTGCCAGCTCACCTCCGGGTTCACCCCTCCACTTT. It yields the protein CASSPPGSPLHF.

V and J are TRBV19 and TRBJ1-1; 12 nucleotides line up with TRBD1. Germline V gives CDR1 LNHDA, CDR2 SQIVND (reference sequence). The J segment lost 5 bases and the V segment lost 5 bases, leaving 3 bases of the junction unmatched. This CDR3 has 14 residues. The CDR3 DNA follows: TGTGCCAGTAGTGGGACAGGGGGCATAACTGAAGCTTTCTTT. Translated: CASSGTGGITEAFF.

V gene TRBV18 combines with J gene TRBJ2-7; TRBD2 might be the D (5 bases). The germline CDR1 and CDR2 sequences are KGHSH and LQKENI. The CDR3 has 14 amino acids. Trimming shortened V by 0 bases and J by 6 bases, and 12 bases separated the two germline ends. The CDR3 sequence is CASSPPSGVGEQYF. CDR3 sequence (DNA): TGTGCCAGCTCACCACCCTCCGGGGTGGGCGAGCAGTACTTC.

The rearrangement uses TRBV2 and TRBJ2-1; possibly TRBD1 for D (6 bases). V shed 8 bases and J shed 0 bases, with 11 bases lying between them. From germline, CDR1 is SNHLY and CDR2 FYNNEI. The CDR3 runs to 14 residues. CDR3 region: CASHRESSYNEQFF. The DNA of the CDR3 is TGTGCCAGCCACAGGGAGAGCTCCTACAATGAGCAGTTCTTC.

V gene TRBV6-2 or TRBV6-3 combines with J gene TRBJ1-1, with D possibly being TRBD1 (6 bases). The V gene's germline CDR1 is MNHEY and CDR2 SVGEGT. Trimming shortened V by 5 bases and J by 5 bases, and 21 bases separated the two germline ends. The CDR3 length is 16 residues. This chain's CDR3 is CASSPGANRVWTEAFF. CDR3 DNA sequence: TGTGCCAGCAGTCCCGGGGCGAACAGGGTTTGGACTGAAGCTTTCTTT.

This chain joins TRBV5-6 and TRBJ1-1; TRBD1 aligns across 9 bases. The CDR3 extends over 15 amino acids. V lost 4 bases, J lost 2 bases, and 6 bases stayed unmatched. CDR1 is SGHDT and CDR2 is YYEEEE in the germline V gene. CDR3 region: CASSRPGQGNTEAFF. The CDR3 region has the DNA TGTGCCAGCAGCCGTCCGGGACAGGGTAACACTGAAGCTTTCTTT. Supplemented by reference TRBV5-6 and TRBJ1-1, the full variable domain reads DAGVTQSPTHLIKTRGQQVTLRCSPKSGHDTVSWYQQALGQGPQFIFQYYEEEERQRGNFPDRFSGHQFPNYSSELNVNALLLGDSALYLCASSRPGQGNTEAFFGQGTRLTVV.

The chain combines TRBV3-1 (or the pseudogene TRBV3-2) with TRBJ2-1, with D tentatively TRBD1 (5 bases). The CDR3 runs 15 residues. Germline V CDR1 and CDR2: LGHDT, YNNKEL (reference sequence). Trimming removed 0 bases at V and 2 bases at J, with 8 bases between. CDR3 amino acids: CASSQDGHPYNEQFF. The DNA of the CDR3 is TGTGCCAGCAGCCAAGACGGACACCCCTACAATGAGCAGTTCTTC.

The chain joins TRBV18 to TRBJ1-3; 9 nucleotides match TRBD1. CDR1 is KGHSH and CDR2 is LQKENI in the germline V gene. CDR3 length: 17 residues. J gave up 3 bases and V 3 bases, and 9 bases lay outside the gene matches. The CDR3 reads CASSPYQMGQGGNTIYF. In DNA, the CDR3 is TGTGCCAGCTCACCCTATCAGATGGGACAGGGTGGAAACACCATATATTTT.

The chain employs TRBV18 and TRBJ1-2; the match to TRBD1 covers 7 bases. This CDR3 has 14 residues. Trimming cost V 7 bases and J 6 bases; bases outside gene matches: 11. Germline V CDR1 and CDR2: KGHSH, LQKENI. CDR3 in amino acids: CASLSDRVAHGYTF. The CDR3 coding sequence is TGTGCCAGCTTATCCGACAGGGTAGCCCATGGCTACACCTTC.

This clone was seen only once. This chain joins TRBV29-1 and TRBJ1-2; D is undetermined. CDR3 length: 13 amino acids. Trimming took 0 bases from V and 4 from J, leaving 9 bases between them. Germline V CDR1 and CDR2: SQVTM, ANQGSEA. The CDR3 coding sequence is TGCAGCGTTGAAGATCCCCAGGCCTATGGCTACACCTTC. This sequence encodes CSVEDPQAYGYTF. The variable domain in full, with the rest retrieved from reference TRBV29-1 and TRBJ1-2, is SAVISQKPSRDICQRGTSLTIQCQVDSQVTMMFWYRQQPGQSLTLIATANQGSEATYESGFVIDKFPISRPNLTFSTLTVSNMSPEDSSIYLCSVEDPQAYGYTFGSGTRLTVV.

This sequence joins TRBV11-2 and TRBJ1-1; the D gene is possibly TRBD1 (5 bases). CDR3 length: 14 residues. The germline CDR1 and CDR2 sequences are SGHAT and FQNNGV. The V end was cut by 5 bases, the J end by 1 base, with 11 bases between. In DNA, the CDR3 is TGTGCCAGCAGCCCACAGGTCTCGAACACTGAAGCTTTCTTT. The encoded protein is CASSPQVSNTEAFF.

This clone was detected only a few times. The chain recombines TRBV5-4 with TRBJ1-5; D gene ambiguous. The V end lost 0 bases, the J end lost 3 bases, and 16 bases lay between the germline ends. Germline CDR1 reads SGHNT; CDR2 reads YYREEE (reference sequence). The CDR3 spans 17 residues. CDR3 DNA sequence: TGTGCCAGCAGCTTGGCCCCGAGGGATGATGACAATCAGCCCCAGCATTTT. Its translation: CASSLAPRDDDNQPQHF.

The V gene is TRBV5-5, the J gene TRBJ2-1, with 12 positions matching TRBD2. This CDR3 has 15 residues. The ends lost 4 bases at V and 8 bases at J; junction bases unmatched: 7. From germline, CDR1 is SGHKS and CDR2 YYEKEE (reference sequence). The CDR3 DNA follows: TGTGCCAGCAGCCTGACTAGCGGGAGTTTGGATGAGCAGTTCTTC. Translation: CASSLTSGSLDEQFF.

The chain has TRBV10-3 and TRBJ2-2; possible D gene TRBD2, 6 bases. The CDR3 sequence is 17 residues long. Looked up from germline, CDR1 is ENHRY and CDR2 is SYGVKD. V lost 4 bases and J 0 bases, leaving 15 bases between the germline ends. The CDR3 DNA follows: TGTGCCATCAGTGCCACCCCTGGGAGGCCGAACACCGGGGAGCTGTTTTTT. It specifies CAISATPGRPNTGELFF.

The V and J genes are TRBV7-8 and TRBJ2-2; 10 bases fit TRBD2. The CDR3 covers 16 residues. Trimming cost V 2 bases and J 0 bases; bases outside gene matches: 0. CDR1 and CDR2 (germline): SGHVS, FQNEAQ. The CDR3 sequence: CASSLTSGANTGELFF. CDR3 sequence (DNA): TGTGCCAGCAGCTTAACTAGCGGGGCGAACACCGGGGAGCTGTTTTTT.

The chain employs TRBV4-1 and TRBJ1-2; 11 positions match TRBD1. V was clipped by 8 bases and J by 7 bases; unmatched bases: 12. This CDR3 has 15 amino acids. The germline CDR1 and CDR2 sequences are MGHRA and YSYEKL. CDR3 nucleotides: TGCGCCAGCCTCGGCGTCGGACAGGGGGCGCGTGGCTACACCTTC. This translates into CASLGVGQGARGYTF.